This TCR beta chain was sequenced for a study of shared clonotypes between healthy human individuals. Profiling relied on immunoSEQ multiplex PCR, and the TCRdb table lists in-frame clones only, not all of them. This table has approximately 2,200,000 clones, approximately 94% appearing once. The CDR3 contains 12 residues. Per germline, CDR1 SGHVS and CDR2 FQNEAQ. Deletions cut 4 bases from V and 1 base from J, with 5 bases between. It was CD45RO-negative cells, positively selected for CCR7, that made up naive CD8 cells, with terminally differentiated effector memory CD45RA+ cells excluded. The rearrangement uses TRBV7-8 and TRBJ2-7; D is unresolved. The receptor was derived from a man aged 18-30 years in good health. Some clones in this sample may be carry-over from other donors' samples. Sequenced sample: naive CD8+ T cells from PBMCs. CDR3 sequence reads: CASSYRSYEQYF. The CDR3 DNA sequence: TGTGCCAGCAGCTATCGATCCTACGAGCAGTACTTC. Drawing the rest from reference TRBV7-8 and TRBJ2-7, the complete variable domain is GAGVSQSPRYKVAKRGQDVALRCDPISGHVSLFWYQQALGQGPEFLTYFQNEAQLDKSGLPSDRFFAERPEGSVSTLKIQRTQQEDSAVYLCASSYRSYEQYFGPGTRLTVT.